This T cell receptor (beta chain) was sequenced in a study of PD-1 blockade in mismatch repair-deficient tumors. As regards this clone: Its antigen is currently unknown.

Study findings and constraints: Tumor-resident clones, often absent from pretreatment blood, expanded after pembrolizumab and then contracted.

TCR sequencing covered three patients who responded to pembrolizumab. The CDR3 has 15 residues. Per the germline V gene, CDR1 is PRHDT and CDR2 is FYEKMQ (reference sequence). This table comes from immunoSEQ multiplex PCR, and its TCRdb copy is limited to in-frame clones, with some not included. This sample has some 120,000 clones, with roughly 80% found just once. V gene TRBV13 combines with J gene TRBJ2-2; TRBD1 or TRBD2 may be the D gene (5 bases each). Sequencing was performed on peripheral blood, taken 60 weeks after starting pembrolizumab. The sequence was obtained from an adult with mismatch repair-deficient cancer. CDR3 sequence: CAIRNGAANTGELFF. The CDR3 nucleotides read TGTGCTATTAGGAACGGGGCCGCGAACACCGGGGAGCTGTTTTTT.